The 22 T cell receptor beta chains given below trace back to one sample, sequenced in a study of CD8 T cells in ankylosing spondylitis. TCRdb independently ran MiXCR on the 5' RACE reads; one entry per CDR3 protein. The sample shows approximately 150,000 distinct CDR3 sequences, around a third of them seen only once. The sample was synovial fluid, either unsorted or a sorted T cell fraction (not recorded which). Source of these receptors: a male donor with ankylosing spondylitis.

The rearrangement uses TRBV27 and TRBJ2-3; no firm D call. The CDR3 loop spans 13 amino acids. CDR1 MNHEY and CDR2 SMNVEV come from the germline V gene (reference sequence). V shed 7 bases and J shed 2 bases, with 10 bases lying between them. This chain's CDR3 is CASTFSNTDTQYF. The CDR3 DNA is TGTGCCAGCACCTTCTCCAACACAGATACGCAGTATTTT.

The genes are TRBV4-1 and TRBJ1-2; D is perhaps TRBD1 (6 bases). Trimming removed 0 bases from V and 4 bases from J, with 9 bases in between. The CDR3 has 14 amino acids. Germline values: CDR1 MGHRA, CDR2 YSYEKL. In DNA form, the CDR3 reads TGCGCCAGCAGCCAAGATAGGACAGTCTATGGCTACACCTTC. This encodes CASSQDRTVYGYTF.

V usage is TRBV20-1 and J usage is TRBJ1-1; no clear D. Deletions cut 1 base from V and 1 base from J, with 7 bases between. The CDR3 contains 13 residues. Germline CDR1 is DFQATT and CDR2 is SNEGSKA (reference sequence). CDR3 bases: TGCAGTGCTAGAGGGCGGAAGAACACTGAAGCTTTCTTT. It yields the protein CSARGRKNTEAFF.

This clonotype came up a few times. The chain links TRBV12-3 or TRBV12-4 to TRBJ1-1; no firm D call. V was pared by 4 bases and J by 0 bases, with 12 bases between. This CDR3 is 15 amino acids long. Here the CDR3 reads CASSSTGRMNTEAFF. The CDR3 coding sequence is TGTGCCAGCAGTTCCACCGGACGGATGAACACTGAAGCTTTCTTT.

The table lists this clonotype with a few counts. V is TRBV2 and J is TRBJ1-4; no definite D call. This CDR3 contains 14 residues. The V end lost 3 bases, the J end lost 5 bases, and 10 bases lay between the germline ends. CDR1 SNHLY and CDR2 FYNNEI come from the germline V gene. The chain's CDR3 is CASSEVQLNEKLFF. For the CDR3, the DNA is TGTGCCAGCAGTGAGGTACAGCTCAATGAAAAACTGTTTTTT.

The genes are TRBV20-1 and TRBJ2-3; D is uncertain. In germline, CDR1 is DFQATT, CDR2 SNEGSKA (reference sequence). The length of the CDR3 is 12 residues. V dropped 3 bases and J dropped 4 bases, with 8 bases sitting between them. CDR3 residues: CSASWSADTQYF. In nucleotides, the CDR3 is TGCAGTGCTAGTTGGAGCGCAGATACGCAGTATTTT.

As DNA, the CDR3 is TGTGCCAGCAGTTCTAACAGGGACAATTCACCCCTCCACTTT. This sequence encodes CASSSNRDNSPLHF. The rearrangement links TRBV6-2 or TRBV6-3 to TRBJ1-6; the D gene is possibly TRBD1 (6 bases). Germline CDR1 is MNHEY and CDR2 is SVGEGT. The CDR3 covers 14 residues. Trimming removed 4 bases at V and 7 bases at J, with 11 bases between.

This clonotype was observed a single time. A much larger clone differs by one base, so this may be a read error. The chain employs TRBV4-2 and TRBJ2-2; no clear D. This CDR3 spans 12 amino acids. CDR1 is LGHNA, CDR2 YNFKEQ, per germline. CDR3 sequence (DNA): TGTGCCAGCCGCCAAGTCAAAGGGGAGCTGTTTTTT. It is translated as CASRQVKGELFF.

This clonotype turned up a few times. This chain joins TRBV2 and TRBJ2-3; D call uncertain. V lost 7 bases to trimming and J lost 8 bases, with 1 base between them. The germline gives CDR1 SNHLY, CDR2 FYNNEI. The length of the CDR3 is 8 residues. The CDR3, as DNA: TGTGCCAGCATTACGCAGTATTTT. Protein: CASITQYF.

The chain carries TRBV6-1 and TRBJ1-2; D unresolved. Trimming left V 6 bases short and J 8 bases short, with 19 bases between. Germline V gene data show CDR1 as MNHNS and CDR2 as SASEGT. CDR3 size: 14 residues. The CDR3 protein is CASRSAGPNRGYTF. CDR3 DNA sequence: TGTGCCAGCAGATCCGCCGGGCCGAACCGGGGCTACACCTTC.

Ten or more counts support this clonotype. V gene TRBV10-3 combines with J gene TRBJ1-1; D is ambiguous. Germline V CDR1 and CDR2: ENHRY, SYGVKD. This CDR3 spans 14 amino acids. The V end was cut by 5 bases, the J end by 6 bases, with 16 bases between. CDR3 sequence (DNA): TGTGCCATCAGTCGCGGAGAGGCCCGGGCTGAAGCTTTCTTT. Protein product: CAISRGEARAEAFF.

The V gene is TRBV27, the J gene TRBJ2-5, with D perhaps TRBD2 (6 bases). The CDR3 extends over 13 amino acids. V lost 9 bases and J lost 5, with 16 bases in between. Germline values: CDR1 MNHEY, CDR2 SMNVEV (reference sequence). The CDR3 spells CASTRQRGETQYF. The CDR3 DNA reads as TGTGCCAGTACACGTCAACGGGGGGAGACCCAGTACTTC.

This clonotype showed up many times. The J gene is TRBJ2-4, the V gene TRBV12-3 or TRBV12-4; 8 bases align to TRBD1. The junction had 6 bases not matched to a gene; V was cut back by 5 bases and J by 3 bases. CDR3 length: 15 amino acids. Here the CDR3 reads CASSQTGDGKNIQYF. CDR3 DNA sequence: TGTGCCAGCAGTCAGACAGGGGATGGCAAAAACATTCAGTACTTC.

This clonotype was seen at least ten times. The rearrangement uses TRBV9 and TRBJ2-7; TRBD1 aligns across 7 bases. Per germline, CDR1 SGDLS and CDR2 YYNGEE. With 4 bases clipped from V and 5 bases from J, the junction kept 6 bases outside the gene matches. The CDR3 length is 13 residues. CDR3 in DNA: TGTGCCAGCAGCCCACAGGGGTGGGACGAGCAGTACTTC. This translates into CASSPQGWDEQYF.

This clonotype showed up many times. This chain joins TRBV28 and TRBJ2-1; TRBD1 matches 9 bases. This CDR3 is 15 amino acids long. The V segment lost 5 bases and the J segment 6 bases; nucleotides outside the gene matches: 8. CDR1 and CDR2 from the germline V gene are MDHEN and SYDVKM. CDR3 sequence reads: CASSPLKDRGNEQFF. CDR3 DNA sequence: TGTGCCAGCAGTCCACTGAAGGACAGGGGCAATGAGCAGTTCTTC.

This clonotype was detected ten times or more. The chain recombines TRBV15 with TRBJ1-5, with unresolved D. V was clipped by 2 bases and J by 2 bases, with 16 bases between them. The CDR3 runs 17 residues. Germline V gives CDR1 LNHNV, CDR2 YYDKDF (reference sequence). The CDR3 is CATSRLRGGVGNQPQHF. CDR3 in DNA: TGTGCCACCAGCAGACTCCGTGGCGGGGTTGGCAATCAGCCCCAGCATTTT.

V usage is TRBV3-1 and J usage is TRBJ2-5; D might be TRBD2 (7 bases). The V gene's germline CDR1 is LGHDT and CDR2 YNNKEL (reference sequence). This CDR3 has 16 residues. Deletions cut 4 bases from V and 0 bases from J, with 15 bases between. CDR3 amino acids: CASSRQGGVYQETQYF. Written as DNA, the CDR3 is TGTGCCAGCAGCCGCCAAGGGGGGGTTTACCAAGAGACCCAGTACTTC.

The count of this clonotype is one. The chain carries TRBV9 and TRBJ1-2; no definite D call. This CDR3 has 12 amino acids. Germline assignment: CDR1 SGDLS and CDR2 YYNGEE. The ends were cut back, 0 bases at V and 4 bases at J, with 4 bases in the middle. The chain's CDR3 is CASSVGSYGYTF. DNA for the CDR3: TGTGCCAGCAGCGTAGGCTCCTATGGCTACACCTTC.

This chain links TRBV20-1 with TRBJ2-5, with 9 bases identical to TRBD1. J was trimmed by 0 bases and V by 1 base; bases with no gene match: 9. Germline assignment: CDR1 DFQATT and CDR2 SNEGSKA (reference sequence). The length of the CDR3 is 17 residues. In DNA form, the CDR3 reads TGCAGTGCTAGAGGCCCTGGCACAGGGGGCCACCAAGAGACCCAGTACTTC. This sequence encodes CSARGPGTGGHQETQYF.

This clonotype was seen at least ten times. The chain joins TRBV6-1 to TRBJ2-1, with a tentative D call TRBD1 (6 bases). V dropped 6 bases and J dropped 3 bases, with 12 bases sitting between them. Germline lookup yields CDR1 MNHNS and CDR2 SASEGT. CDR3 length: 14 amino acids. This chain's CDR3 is CASSTGQIYNEQFF. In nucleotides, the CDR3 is TGTGCCAGCAGCACCGGACAGATCTACAATGAGCAGTTCTTC.

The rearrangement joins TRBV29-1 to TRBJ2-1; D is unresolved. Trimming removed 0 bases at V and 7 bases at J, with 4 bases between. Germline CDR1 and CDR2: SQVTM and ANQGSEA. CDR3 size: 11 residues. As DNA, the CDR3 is TGCAGCGTTGAAGAACGGAATGAGCAGTTCTTC. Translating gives CSVEERNEQFF.

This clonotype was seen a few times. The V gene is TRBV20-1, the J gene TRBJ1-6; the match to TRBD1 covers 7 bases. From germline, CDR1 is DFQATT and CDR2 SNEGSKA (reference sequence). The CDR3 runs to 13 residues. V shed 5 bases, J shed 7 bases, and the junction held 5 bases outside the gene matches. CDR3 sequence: CSAVDRWNSPLHF. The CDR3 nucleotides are TGCAGTGCTGTGGACAGGTGGAATTCACCCCTCCACTTT.